This passage covers 6 T cell receptor beta chains from one sample sequenced in a study of tumor and adjacent non-tumor tissue in lung cancer. This sample's RNA came from whole unsorted tissue. This non-tumor lung sample came from over 3 cm beyond the tumor edge. Three rounds of nested PCR, following a modified ARM-PCR protocol, produced the TCRbeta library. TCRdb reprocessed the multiplex PCR reads with MiXCR, giving one entry per CDR3 protein. The table has some 70,000 distinct CDR3 sequences, roughly 70% seen once. The sample was distant non-tumor lung tissue. The receptors originated from a woman aged 45-59 years with non-small cell lung cancer.

Comment on this clonotype: A junction end diverges from the germline sequence, so it may reflect a read error. The genes are TRBV29-1 and TRBJ1-1; D unclear. The germline V gene has CDR1 SQVTM and CDR2 ANQGSEA. This CDR3 is built from 13 residues. The CDR3 here is CNVVINMNTEVFF. The CDR3 DNA follows: TGCAACGTTGTGATCAACATGAACACTGAAGTTTTCTTT.

Of note for this clonotype: One end of the junction is discordant with germline, which a read error may explain. The chain combines TRBV20-1 with TRBJ2-6; a weak D match, TRBD2 (5 bases). CDR3 length equals 16 residues. The V gene's germline CDR1 is DFQATT and CDR2 SNEGSKA (reference sequence). CDR3 region: CSTRDGRSAGTNVLTF. Here the CDR3 DNA reads TGCAGTACTAGAGATGGTAGGAGCGCTGGGACCAACGTCCTGACTTTC.

V is TRBV30 and J is TRBJ2-7, with D maybe TRBD1 (6 bases). V dropped 6 bases and J dropped 4 bases, with 19 bases sitting between them. The germline V gene encodes CDR1 GTSNPN and CDR2 SVGIG (reference sequence). The CDR3 length is 14 residues. CDR3 coding DNA: TGTGCCTGTACCGTCCAGGGGTCAGGGTACGAGCAGTACTTC. The encoded protein is CACTVQGSGYEQYF.

Details on this clonotype: Since a much larger clone is just one base distant, this may be a read error. It is unclear where the CDR3 begins or ends on the DNA, so no DNA is shown, and the CDR3 is as TCRdb lists it. V usage is TRBV20-1 and J usage is TRBJ1-2; the table's D call of TRBD1 was not tested on the DNA. A total of 14 residues make up the CDR3, ends included. Per the germline V gene, CDR1 is DFQATT and CDR2 is SNEGSKA (reference sequence). The CDR3 loop is CSAGTGATNYGCTF.

As regards this clonotype: A much more abundant neighbour one base away suggests this may be a read error. The chain carries TRBV6-6 and TRBJ2-7; D is undetermined. This CDR3 region has 11 residues. Trimming shortened V by 4 bases and J by 6 bases, and 7 bases separated the two germline ends. Looked up from germline, CDR1 is MNHNY and CDR2 is SVGAGI (reference sequence). The CDR3: CASSSLIEQYF. The CDR3 bases are TGTGCCAGCAGTTCGCTCATCGAGCAGTACTTC.

The chain links TRBV5-1 to TRBJ2-5, with 9 positions matching TRBD2. This CDR3 has 15 residues. The V and J ends lost 8 bases and 5 bases, in that order; junction bases with no gene match: 13. Germline CDR1 SGHRS, CDR2 YFSETQ. The DNA for the CDR3 is TGCGCCAGTATCCCGCCCGTAGCGGGAGAGGAGACCCAGTACTTC. Translated: CASIPPVAGEETQYF.